This T cell receptor (beta chain) was sequenced for a study of T cell responses to AZD1222 COVID-19 vaccine. Repertoires were generated with immunoSEQ multiplex PCR, while TCRdb's copy carries only in-frame clones and drops some. The data show roughly 70,000 clones, roughly 85% seen once. CDR1 is KGHSH and CDR2 is LQKENI in the germline V gene. After removal of 2 bases from V and 4 bases from J, the junction contained 8 bases not matched to a gene. The length of the CDR3 is 16 residues. Here the sequenced sample was peripheral blood, taken on day 0 of AZD1222 vaccination. The chain combines TRBV18 with TRBJ1-5; the match to TRBD1 covers 7 bases. The TCR sequence derives from an adult in good health. CDR3 residues: CASSPSSDRKNQPQHF. Written as DNA, the CDR3 is TGTGCCAGCTCACCATCCTCGGACAGGAAAAATCAGCCCCAGCATTTT.